The 17 T cell receptor beta chains given below trace back to one sample, sequenced in a study of T cells in Graves' hyperthyroidism and ophthalmopathy. Regions amplified from RNA transcripts were the TCR beta CDR3 regions. The TCR CDR3 first-round RT-PCR relied on the HTBI primer set. One entry per CDR3 protein, called by TCRdb with MiXCR from the multiplex PCR reads. The sample shows under 450,000 distinct CDR3 sequences, less than 20% of them seen only once. The sequenced material came from blood. The receptor set was obtained from a woman aged 18 to 35 with Graves' hyperthyroidism.

This clonotype came up many times. This chain joins TRBV5-1 and TRBJ2-7; D assignment may be TRBD1 or TRBD2 (5 bases each). The CDR3 has 15 amino acids. V lost 4 bases and J lost 2, with 16 bases in between. Germline lookup yields CDR1 SGHRS and CDR2 YFSETQ. The CDR3 DNA reads TGCGCCAGCAGCCAGTCCGGGACCGCGACCTACGAGCAGTACTTC. Encoded protein: CASSQSGTATYEQYF.

This rearrangement joins TRBV5-1 to TRBJ2-3; 13 nucleotides align to TRBD2. The germline V gene has CDR1 SGHRS and CDR2 YFSETQ. Trimming removed 4 bases from V and 2 bases from J; junction bases left unmatched: 4. CDR3 length: 16 amino acids. The CDR3 protein is CASSMTSGRSTDTQYF. CDR3 coding DNA: TGCGCCAGCAGCATGACTAGCGGGAGGTCCACAGATACGCAGTATTTT.

This clonotype was detected a few times. The V call is TRBV27, the J call TRBJ2-5; 8 nucleotides match TRBD2. V gave up 5 bases and J gave up 7 bases; unmatched junction bases: 9. The germline gives CDR1 MNHEY, CDR2 SMNVEV (reference sequence). This CDR3 region has 14 residues. The DNA for the CDR3 is TGTGCCAGCAGTCAAAACGGGGGGGGCGGGACCCAGTACTTC. Its translation: CASSQNGGGGTQYF.

This clonotype was counted between two and nine times. This sequence joins TRBV5-1 and TRBJ1-6; 7 nucleotides match TRBD1. The germline gives CDR1 SGHRS, CDR2 YFSETQ. V lost 5 bases, J lost 6 bases, and 8 bases stayed unmatched. This CDR3 contains 15 residues. CDR3 sequence (DNA): TGCGCCAGCAGGGCAGGGGGATCTGGTAATTCACCCCTCCACTTT. It is translated as CASRAGGSGNSPLHF.

The CDR3 DNA reads as TGTGCCAGCAGTCCGCAGGGAGGCAGGCCCTGTCCGAACACTGAAGCTTTCTTT. Translation: CASSPQGGRPCPNTEAFF. The V and J genes are TRBV7-3 and TRBJ1-1, with D possibly TRBD1 on 5 matching bases. The CDR3 has 18 residues. Germline V gives CDR1 SGHTA, CDR2 FQGTGA. V lost 6 bases and J 1 base, leaving 24 bases between the germline ends.

This clonotype was detected many times. This chain uses TRBV5-1 with TRBJ1-4; D might be TRBD1 (5 bases). CDR1 and CDR2 (germline): SGHRS, YFSETQ. The germline V and J ends were trimmed by 2 bases and 7 bases, with 9 bases remaining between them. This CDR3 is built from 13 residues. CDR3 amino acids: CASSFTTAEKLFF. The CDR3, as DNA: TGCGCCAGCAGCTTCACGACAGCTGAAAAACTGTTTTTT.

Comment on this clonotype: This may be a read error: a much more frequent sequence differs by one nucleotide. V usage is TRBV6-2 or TRBV6-3 and J usage is TRBJ1-3; the D gene is possibly TRBD1 (5 bases). CDR3 length: 13 amino acids. CDR1 is MNHEY, CDR2 SVGEGT, per germline. V lost 2 bases and J 8 bases, leaving 10 bases between the germline ends. CDR3 sequence reads: CASSYDWGYTIYF. In DNA, the CDR3 is TGTGCCAGCAGTTACGACTGGGGCTACACCATATATTTT.

This clonotype was detected ten times or more. The rearrangement joins TRBV28 to TRBJ2-7, with D perhaps TRBD1 (5 bases). Per the germline V gene, CDR1 is MDHEN and CDR2 is SYDVKM. This CDR3 is built from 12 residues. V gave up 6 bases and J gave up 4 bases, with 10 bases separating them. The CDR3 loop is CASSPPGYEQYF. CDR3 nucleotides: TGTGCCAGCAGCCCCCCAGGGTACGAGCAGTACTTC. Drawing the rest from reference TRBV28 and TRBJ2-7, the complete variable domain is DVKVTQSSRYLVKRTGEKVFLECVQDMDHENMFWYRQDPGLGLRLIYFSYDVKMKEKGDIPEGYSVSREKKERFSLILESASTNQTSMYLCASSPPGYEQYFGPGTRLTVT.

This clonotype was observed at least ten times. The chain uses TRBV30 and TRBJ2-3; 10 bases are shared with TRBD2. Germline loops: CDR1 GTSNPN, CDR2 SVGIG (reference sequence). Losses at the gene ends were 3 bases for V and 7 bases for J; bases not matched to a gene: 4. The CDR3 is 13 amino acids. The chain's CDR3 is CAWSSGGANTQYF. The CDR3 region has the DNA TGTGCCTGGAGCAGCGGGGGGGCAAATACGCAGTATTTT.

The table lists this clonotype with many counts. This sequence joins TRBV2 and TRBJ1-1; 8 bases are a match to TRBD1. Germline V lookup: CDR1 SNHLY, CDR2 FYNNEI. The length of the CDR3 is 14 residues. After removal of 7 bases from V and 1 base from J, the junction contained 5 bases not matched to a gene. The CDR3 sequence: CASTQGAQNTEAFF. CDR3 bases: TGTGCCAGCACCCAGGGGGCGCAGAACACTGAAGCTTTCTTT.

The chain uses TRBV6-1 and TRBJ1-3; D remains unclear. V was pared by 3 bases and J by 8 bases, with 11 bases between. CDR1 is MNHNS and CDR2 is SASEGT in the germline V gene. There are 13 residues in the CDR3. The CDR3 loop is CASSDWAGDTIYF. As DNA, the CDR3 is TGTGCCAGCAGTGACTGGGCCGGGGACACCATATATTTT.

This clonotype was observed a few times. The CDR3 region is CASSSYGQGTGELFF. In nucleotides, the CDR3 is TGTGCCAGCAGCTCCTATGGACAGGGCACCGGGGAGCTGTTTTTT. The chain joins TRBV5-4 to TRBJ2-2, with TRBD1 matching over 8 bases. Germline V CDR1 and CDR2: SGHNT, YYREEE (reference sequence). Trimming took 3 bases from V and 4 from J; bases not matched to a gene: 5. The CDR3 is 15 residues long.

This clonotype was seen repeatedly, ten times or more. This chain uses TRBV29-1 with TRBJ1-2, with 8 bases fitting TRBD1. Per germline, CDR1 SQVTM and CDR2 ANQGSEA. J lost 3 bases, V lost 6 bases, and 3 bases had no gene match. The CDR3 sequence is 12 residues long. CDR3: CSVNRGDYGYTF. The CDR3 DNA reads as TGCAGCGTCAACAGGGGGGACTATGGCTACACCTTC.

This clonotype appeared many times. The J gene is TRBJ1-4, the V gene TRBV27; the D is unclear. This CDR3 is built from 15 residues. Trimming removed 4 bases from V and 7 bases from J, with 16 bases in between. Germline V gene data show CDR1 as MNHEY and CDR2 as SMNVEV (reference sequence). CDR3: CASSSTPQILEKLFF. The CDR3 bases are TGTGCCAGCAGTTCCACCCCACAGATTCTTGAAAAACTGTTTTTT.

In this sample, this clonotype turned up many times. The J gene is TRBJ2-3, the V gene TRBV30, with 8 bases matching TRBD1. Germline lookup yields CDR1 GTSNPN and CDR2 SVGIG (reference sequence). V dropped 2 bases and J dropped 4; count of bases not matched to a gene: 8. This CDR3 has 15 amino acids. CDR3 sequence reads: CAWSIGTGVSDTQYF. The CDR3, as DNA: TGTGCCTGGAGTATCGGGACAGGTGTCTCAGATACGCAGTATTTT.

The chain carries TRBV3-1 and TRBJ2-5; 8 nucleotides line up with TRBD2. V dropped 3 bases and J dropped 7; count of bases not matched to a gene: 10. Germline V gene data show CDR1 as LGHDT and CDR2 as YNNKEL (reference sequence). The CDR3 runs 15 residues. The DNA of the CDR3 is TGTGCCAGCAGCCATACCCCCGGGGCGGGGGGGACCCAGTACTTC. Translated, it gives CASSHTPGAGGTQYF.

This clonotype was recorded only once. Just one base apart from a much larger clone, this may be a read error. The rearrangement joins TRBV3-1 to TRBJ2-7, with unresolved D. This CDR3 has 17 residues. Trimming left V 4 bases short and J 0 bases short, with 19 bases between. Per germline, CDR1 LGHDT and CDR2 YNNKEL (reference sequence). CDR3 protein: CASSRGIGQAHSYEQYF. CDR3 bases: TGTGCCAGCAGCCGAGGTATTGGGCAGGCGCACTCCTACGAGCAGTACTTC.